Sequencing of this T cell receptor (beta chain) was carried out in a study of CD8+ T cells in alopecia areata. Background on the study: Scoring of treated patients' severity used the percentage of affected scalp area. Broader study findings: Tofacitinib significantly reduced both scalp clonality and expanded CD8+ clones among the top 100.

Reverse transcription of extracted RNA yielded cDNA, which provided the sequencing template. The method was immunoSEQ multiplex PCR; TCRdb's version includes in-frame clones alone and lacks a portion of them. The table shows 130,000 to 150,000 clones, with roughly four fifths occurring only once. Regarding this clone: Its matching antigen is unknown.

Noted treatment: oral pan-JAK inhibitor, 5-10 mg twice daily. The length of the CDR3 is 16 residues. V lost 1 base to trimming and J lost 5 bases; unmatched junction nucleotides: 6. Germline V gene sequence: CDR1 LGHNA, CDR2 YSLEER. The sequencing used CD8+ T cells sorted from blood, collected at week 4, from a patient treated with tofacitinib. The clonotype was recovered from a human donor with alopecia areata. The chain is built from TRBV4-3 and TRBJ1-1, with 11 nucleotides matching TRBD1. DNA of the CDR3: TGCGCCAGCAGCCAAGTAGGACAGGGGGCTTTAACTGAAGCTTTCTTT. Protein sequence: CASSQVGQGALTEAFF.